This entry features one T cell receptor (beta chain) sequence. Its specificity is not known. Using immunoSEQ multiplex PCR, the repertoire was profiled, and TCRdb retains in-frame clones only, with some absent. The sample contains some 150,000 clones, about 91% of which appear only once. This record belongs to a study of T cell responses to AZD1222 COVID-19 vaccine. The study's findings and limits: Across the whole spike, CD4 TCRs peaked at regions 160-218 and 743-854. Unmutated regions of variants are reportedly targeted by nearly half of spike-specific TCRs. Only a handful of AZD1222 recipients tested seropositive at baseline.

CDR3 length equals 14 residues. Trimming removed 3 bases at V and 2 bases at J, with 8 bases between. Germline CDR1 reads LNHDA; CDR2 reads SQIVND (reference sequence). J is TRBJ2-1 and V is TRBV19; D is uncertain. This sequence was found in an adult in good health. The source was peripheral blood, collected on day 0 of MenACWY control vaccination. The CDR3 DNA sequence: TGTGCCAGTAGTATTTGGGCAACCTACAATGAGCAGTTCTTC. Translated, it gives CASSIWATYNEQFF.